Here is one T cell receptor (beta chain) with its context. This record comes from a study of blood T cell repertoires in COVID-19. Study context: PBMCs, B-cell-depleted T cells, or T cells provided the cDNA or gDNA that made up the material.

Produced via immunoSEQ multiplex PCR; TCRdb's table is partial and in-frame only. The sample carries around 250,000 clones, about nine tenths recorded once. Trimming took off 4 bases at V and 4 bases at J, with 7 bases between the two ends. This CDR3 has 12 residues. Germline values: CDR1 SNHLY, CDR2 FYNNEI. The recovered donors of Cohort 3 showed two negative PCRs, clearance, or symptom resolution. The sequenced sample was PBMCs or T cells enriched from blood (not recorded which). The chain joins TRBV2 to TRBJ2-5; no clear D. The receptor comes from a man between 18 and 29 years old who had recovered from COVID-19. This CDR3 is CASSVAGETQYF. CDR3 coding DNA: TGTGCCAGCAGTGTAGCCGGAGAGACCCAGTACTTC.